These T cell receptor beta chains were read from a single sample in a study of neurological immune-mediated disorders. Via MiXCR, TCRdb re-called the 5' RACE reads, giving one row per CDR3 protein. This sample yields 85,000 to 90,000 distinct CDR3 sequences, of which 3% to 4% are seen a single time; about 2.9% belongs to the top ten. Specimen: PBMCs. These receptor sequences come from a woman between 45 and 60 years old with multiple sclerosis. CDR3s include the opening cysteine and the closing phenylalanine or tryptophan. A D gene is named only where the DNA matches it firmly. Clone size is shown for a subset of rows, as once, few, many or a class of expanded clone.

TRBD2	TRBJ2-7	many	TRBV20-1	CSARGGLAADSYEQYF	TGCAGTGCCAGGGGGGGACTAGCGGCCGACTCCTACGAGCAGTACTTC
-	TRBJ2-1	many	TRBV5-1	CASSLVVDGMGEQFF	TGCGCCAGCAGCTTGGTGGTGGACGGAATGGGGGAGCAGTTCTTC
-	TRBJ1-5	many	TRBV5-1	CASSLGGTSNQPQHF	TGCGCCAGCAGCTTGGGGGGAACTAGCAATCAGCCCCAGCATTTT
TRBD2	TRBJ2-1	many	TRBV15	CATSRVYGGVYNEQFF	TGTGCCACCAGCAGAGTCTACGGGGGGGTATACAATGAGCAGTTCTTC
-	TRBJ1-5	many	TRBV5-1	CASSVGVGSNQPQHF	TGCGCCAGCAGCGTGGGGGTTGGTAGCAATCAGCCCCAGCATTTT
-	TRBJ2-5	many	TRBV4-3	CASSQDRFLRETQYF	TGCGCCAGCAGCCAAGACCGGTTCCTGCGAGAGACCCAGTACTTC
-	TRBJ2-3	many	TRBV27	CASSWAGPASTDTQYF	TGTGCCAGCAGTTGGGCGGGGCCTGCTAGCACAGATACGCAGTATTTT
-	TRBJ2-1	many	TRBV6-2/TRBV6-3	CASRVTRHNNEQFF	TGTGCCAGCAGGGTAACTAGACATAATAATGAGCAGTTCTTC
-	TRBJ2-7	many	TRBV9	CASSVGGSYAYEQYF	TGTGCCAGCAGCGTAGGGGGGAGTTACGCCTACGAGCAGTACTTC
TRBD2	TRBJ2-3	many	TRBV10-1	CASSLAGATDTQYF	TGCGCCAGCAGCCTAGCGGGGGCCACAGATACGCAGTATTTT
-	TRBJ1-4	many	TRBV7-9	CASSQRKGGKEKLFF	TGTGCCAGCAGCCAGCGCAAAGGGGGGAAGGAAAAACTGTTTTTT
-	TRBJ2-1	many	TRBV7-9	CASSLAGWGLVSYNEQFF	TGTGCCAGCAGCTTAGCGGGGTGGGGGCTGGTCTCCTACAATGAGCAGTTCTTC
-	TRBJ2-7	many	TRBV7-2	CASSVQGTGNYEQYF	TGTGCCAGCAGCGTCCAAGGGACGGGTAACTACGAGCAGTACTTC
-	TRBJ2-6	many	TRBV5-1	CASSVSGVGANVLTF	TGCGCCAGCAGCGTGTCAGGGGTGGGGGCCAACGTCCTGACTTTC
TRBD2	TRBJ2-2	few	TRBV6-5	CASSYGSGGVDTGELFF	TGTGCCAGCAGTTACGGTAGCGGGGGGGTCGACACCGGGGAGCTGTTTTTT
-	TRBJ1-2	many	TRBV6-2/TRBV6-3	CASSLRRYGYTF	TGTGCCAGCAGTTTGCGAAGGTATGGCTACACCTTC
-	TRBJ2-7	many	TRBV29-1	CSVETAYEQYF	TGCAGCGTTGAGACAGCCTACGAGCAGTACTTC
TRBD2	TRBJ2-2	many	TRBV20-1	CSARDFGGASLTGELFF	TGCAGTGCTAGAGATTTCGGGGGGGCCTCTCTCACCGGGGAGCTGTTTTTT
-	TRBJ1-2	many	TRBV9	CASSVGEASNYGYTF	TGTGCCAGCAGCGTAGGGGAAGCTTCCAACTATGGCTACACCTTC
-	TRBJ1-2	few	TRBV20-1	CSASGGDYGYTF	TGCAGTGCTAGCGGTGGAGACTATGGCTACACCTTC
-	TRBJ2-1	many	TRBV7-9	CASSLELNHNEQFF	TGTGCCAGCAGCTTAGAGTTGAACCACAATGAGCAGTTCTTC
-	TRBJ2-1	many	TRBV10-3	CAISATGKPHNEQFF	TGTGCCATCAGTGCAACGGGGAAGCCCCACAATGAGCAGTTCTTC
TRBD1	TRBJ2-7	many	TRBV20-1	CSARPTDRHEQYF	TGCAGTGCTAGACCCACGGACAGGCACGAGCAGTACTTC
-	TRBJ1-3	many	TRBV5-5	CASSLWGFGNTIYF	TGTGCCAGCAGCTTGTGGGGCTTCGGAAACACCATATATTTT
TRBD1	TRBJ1-1	many	TRBV18	CASSGTGGLNTEAFF	TGTGCCAGCTCCGGGACAGGGGGCTTGAACACTGAAGCTTTCTTT
-	TRBJ1-2	-	TRBV6-5	CASTSMGRLNYGYTF	TGTGCCAGCACCTCTATGGGACGGCTAAACTATGGCTACACCTTC
-	TRBJ2-1	many	TRBV7-2	CASSLDDQTKQFF	TGTGCCAGCAGCTTAGATGACCAGACAAAGCAGTTCTTC
-	TRBJ2-7	many	TRBV5-1	CASSFGARSSYEQYF	TGCGCCAGCAGCTTTGGGGCGAGGTCCTCCTACGAGCAGTACTTC
-	TRBJ1-2	many	TRBV20-1	CRPSGGRGYGYTF	TGCAGACCCTCCGGGGGGAGGGGGTATGGCTACACCTTC
TRBD1	TRBJ1-1	many	TRBV5-5	CASSPETNRGTEAFF	TGTGCCAGCAGCCCGGAAACTAACAGGGGGACTGAAGCTTTCTTT
-	TRBJ1-3	many	TRBV9	CASSVGNRPSGNTIYF	TGTGCCAGCAGCGTAGGTAACAGGCCCTCTGGAAACACCATATATTTT
-	TRBJ1-1	many	TRBV6-5	CASSYHSNTEAFF	TGTGCCAGCAGTTACCACAGTAACACTGAAGCTTTCTTT
TRBD2	TRBJ2-7	many	TRBV20-1	CSARVGLAGTYEQYF	TGCAGTGCTAGAGTAGGACTAGCGGGGACCTACGAGCAGTACTTC
-	TRBJ1-3	many	TRBV12-3/TRBV12-4	CASSLSSRGIKKRDTIYF	TGTGCCAGCAGCCTGAGTAGCAGGGGAATAAAGAAGAGGGACACCATATATTTT
TRBD1	TRBJ1-2	many	TRBV12-3/TRBV12-4	CASSFPDRAAYGYTF	TGTGCCAGCAGTTTCCCGGACAGGGCGGCCTATGGCTACACCTTC
TRBD2	TRBJ2-7	many	TRBV5-1	CASSPGTSGYEQYF	TGCGCCAGCAGCCCCGGTACTAGCGGCTACGAGCAGTACTTC
-	TRBJ1-6	many	TRBV20-1	CSALSTANSPLHF	TGCAGTGCCTTGTCGACAGCTAATTCACCCCTCCACTTT